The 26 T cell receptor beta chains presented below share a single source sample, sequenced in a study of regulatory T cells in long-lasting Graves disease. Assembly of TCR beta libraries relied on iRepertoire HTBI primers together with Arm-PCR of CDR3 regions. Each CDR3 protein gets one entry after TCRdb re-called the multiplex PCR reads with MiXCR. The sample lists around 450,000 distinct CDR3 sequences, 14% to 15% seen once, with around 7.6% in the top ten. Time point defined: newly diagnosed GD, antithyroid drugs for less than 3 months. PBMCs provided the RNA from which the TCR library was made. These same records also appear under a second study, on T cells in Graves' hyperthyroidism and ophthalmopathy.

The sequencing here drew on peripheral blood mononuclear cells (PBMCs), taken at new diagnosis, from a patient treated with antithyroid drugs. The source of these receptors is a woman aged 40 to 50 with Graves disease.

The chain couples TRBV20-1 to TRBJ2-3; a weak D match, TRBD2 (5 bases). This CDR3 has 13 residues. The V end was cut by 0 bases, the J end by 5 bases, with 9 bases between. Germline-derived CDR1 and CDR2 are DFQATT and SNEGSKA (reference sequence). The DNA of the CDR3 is TGCAGTGCTAGAGATCAGGCGGGAGATACGCAGTATTTT. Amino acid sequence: CSARDQAGDTQYF.

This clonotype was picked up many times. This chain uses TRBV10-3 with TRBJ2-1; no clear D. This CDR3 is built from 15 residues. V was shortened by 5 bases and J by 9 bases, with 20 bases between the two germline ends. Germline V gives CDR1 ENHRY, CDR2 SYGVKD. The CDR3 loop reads CAISSKTPLVGEQFF. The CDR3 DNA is TGTGCCATCAGTTCAAAAACACCCTTAGTGGGTGAGCAGTTCTTC.

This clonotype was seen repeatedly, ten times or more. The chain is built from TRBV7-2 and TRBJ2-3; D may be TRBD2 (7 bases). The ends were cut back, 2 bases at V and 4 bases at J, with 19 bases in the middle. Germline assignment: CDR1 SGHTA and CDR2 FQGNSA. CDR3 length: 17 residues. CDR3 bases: TGTGCCAGCAGCTTAACACGGCGGAGGGGGGGGTCAGATACGCAGTATTTT. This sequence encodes CASSLTRRRGGSDTQYF.

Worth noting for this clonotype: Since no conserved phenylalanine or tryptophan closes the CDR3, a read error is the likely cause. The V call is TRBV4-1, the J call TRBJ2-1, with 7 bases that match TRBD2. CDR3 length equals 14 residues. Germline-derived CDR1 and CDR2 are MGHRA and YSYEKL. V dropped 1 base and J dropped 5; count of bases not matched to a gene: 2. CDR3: CASSQGGGDNEQFS. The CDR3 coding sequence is TGCGCCAGCAGCCAAGGGGGGGGGGACAATGAGCAGTTCTCC.

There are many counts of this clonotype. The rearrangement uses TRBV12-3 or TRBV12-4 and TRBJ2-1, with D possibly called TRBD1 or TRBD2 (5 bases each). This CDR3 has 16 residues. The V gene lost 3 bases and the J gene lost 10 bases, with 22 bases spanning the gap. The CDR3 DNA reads TGTGCCAGCAGTTTTCCGGGGCGGAACGAAGGGGAAGAGCAGTTCTTC. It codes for CASSFPGRNEGEEQFF.

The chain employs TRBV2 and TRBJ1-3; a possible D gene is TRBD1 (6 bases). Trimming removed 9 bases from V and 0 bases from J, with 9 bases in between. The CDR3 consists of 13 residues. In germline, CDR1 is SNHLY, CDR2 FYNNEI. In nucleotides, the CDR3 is TGTGCCAGGGAGGACAGCTCTGGAAACACCATATATTTT. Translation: CAREDSSGNTIYF.

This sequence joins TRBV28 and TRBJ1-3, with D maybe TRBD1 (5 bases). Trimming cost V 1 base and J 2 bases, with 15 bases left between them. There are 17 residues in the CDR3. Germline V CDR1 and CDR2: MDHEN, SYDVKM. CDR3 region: CASSLFGLWGAGNTIYF. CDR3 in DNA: TGTGCCAGCAGTTTATTTGGTTTATGGGGGGCTGGAAACACCATATATTTT. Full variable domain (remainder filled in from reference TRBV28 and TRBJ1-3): DVKVTQSSRYLVKRTGEKVFLECVQDMDHENMFWYRQDPGLGLRLIYFSYDVKMKEKGDIPEGYSVSREKKERFSLILESASTNQTSMYLCASSLFGLWGAGNTIYFGEGSWLTVV.

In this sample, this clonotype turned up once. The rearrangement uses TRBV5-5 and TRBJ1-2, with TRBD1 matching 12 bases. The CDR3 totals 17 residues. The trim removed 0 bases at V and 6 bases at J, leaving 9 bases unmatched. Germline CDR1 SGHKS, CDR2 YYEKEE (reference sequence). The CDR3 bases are TGTGCCAGCAGCTTGGGCGCCTGGGACAGGGGGCATGATGGCTACACCTTC. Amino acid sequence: CASSLGAWDRGHDGYTF.

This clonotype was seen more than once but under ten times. Written as DNA, the CDR3 is TGCGCCATCAGTGGCGGGGGACCGACCGACGAGCAGTACTTC. It encodes CAISGGGPTDEQYF. The chain has TRBV5-1 and TRBJ2-7; 7 nucleotides agree with TRBD2. The CDR3 contains 14 residues. The germline CDR1 and CDR2 sequences are SGHRS and YFSETQ. The trim removed 9 bases at V and 5 bases at J, leaving 14 bases unmatched.

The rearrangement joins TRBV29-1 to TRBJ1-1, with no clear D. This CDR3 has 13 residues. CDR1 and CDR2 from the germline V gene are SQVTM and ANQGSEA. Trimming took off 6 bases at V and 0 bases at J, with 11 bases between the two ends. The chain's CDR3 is CSVEHNLNTEAFF. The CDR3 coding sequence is TGCAGCGTCGAACACAACCTGAACACTGAAGCTTTCTTT.

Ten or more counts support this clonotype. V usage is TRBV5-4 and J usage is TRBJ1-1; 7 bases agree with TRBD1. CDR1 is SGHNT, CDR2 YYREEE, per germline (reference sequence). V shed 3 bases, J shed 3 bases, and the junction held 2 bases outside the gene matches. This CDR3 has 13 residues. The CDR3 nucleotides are TGTGCCAGCAGCTCTGACAGGGACACTGAAGCTTTCTTT. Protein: CASSSDRDTEAFF.

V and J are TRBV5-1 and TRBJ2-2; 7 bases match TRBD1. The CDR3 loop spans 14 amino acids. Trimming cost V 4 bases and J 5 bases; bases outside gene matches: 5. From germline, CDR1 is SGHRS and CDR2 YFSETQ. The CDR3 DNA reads TGCGCCAGCAGCCCAGGACAGGAAACCGGGGAGCTGTTTTTT. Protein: CASSPGQETGELFF. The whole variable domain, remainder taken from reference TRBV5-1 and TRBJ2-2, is KAGVTQTPRYLIKTRGQQVTLSCSPISGHRSVSWYQQTPGQGLQFLFEYFSETQRNKGNFPGRFSGRQFSNSRSEMNVSTLELGDSALYLCASSPGQETGELFFGEGSRLTVL.

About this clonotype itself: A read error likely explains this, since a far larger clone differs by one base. CDR3 nucleotides: TGTGCCAGCAGTTACTCGGGGACAGGGTTCCAAGAGACCCAGTTCTTC. This sequence encodes CASSYSGTGFQETQFF. The gene calls are TRBV6-2 or TRBV6-3 and TRBJ2-1; 9 bases match TRBD1. Per the germline V gene, CDR1 is MNHEY and CDR2 is SVGEGT. V lost 0 bases to trimming and J lost 13 bases; unmatched junction nucleotides: 13. The CDR3 runs 16 residues.

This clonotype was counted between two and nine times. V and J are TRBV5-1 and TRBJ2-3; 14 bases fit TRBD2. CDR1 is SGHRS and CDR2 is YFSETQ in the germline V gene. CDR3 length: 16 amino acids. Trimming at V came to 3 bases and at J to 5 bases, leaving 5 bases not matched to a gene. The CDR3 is CASSSRTSGRIDTQYF. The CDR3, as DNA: TGCGCCAGCAGCTCAAGGACTAGCGGGAGGATAGATACGCAGTATTTT.

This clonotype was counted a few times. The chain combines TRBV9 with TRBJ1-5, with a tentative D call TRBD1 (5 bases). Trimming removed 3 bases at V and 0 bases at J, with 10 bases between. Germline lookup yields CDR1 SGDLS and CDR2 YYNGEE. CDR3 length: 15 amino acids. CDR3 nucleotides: TGTGCCAGCAGCGAGGACGGGGGTAGCAATCAGCCCCAGCATTTT. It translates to CASSEDGGSNQPQHF.

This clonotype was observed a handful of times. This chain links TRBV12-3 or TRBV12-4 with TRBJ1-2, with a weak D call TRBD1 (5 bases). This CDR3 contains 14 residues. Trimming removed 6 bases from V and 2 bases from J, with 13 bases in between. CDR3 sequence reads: CASSQAGPNYGYTF. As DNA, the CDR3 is TGTGCCAGCAGCCAAGCAGGGCCCAACTATGGCTACACCTTC.

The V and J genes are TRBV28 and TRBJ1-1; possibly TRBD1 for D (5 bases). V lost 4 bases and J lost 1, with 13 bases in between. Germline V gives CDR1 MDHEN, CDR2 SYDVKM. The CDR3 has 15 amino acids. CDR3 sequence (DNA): TGTGCCAGCAGTTCATGGGACCACGGGAACACTGAAGCTTTCTTT. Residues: CASSSWDHGNTEAFF. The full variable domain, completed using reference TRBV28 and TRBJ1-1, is DVKVTQSSRYLVKRTGEKVFLECVQDMDHENMFWYRQDPGLGLRLIYFSYDVKMKEKGDIPEGYSVSREKKERFSLILESASTNQTSMYLCASSSWDHGNTEAFFGQGTRLTVV.

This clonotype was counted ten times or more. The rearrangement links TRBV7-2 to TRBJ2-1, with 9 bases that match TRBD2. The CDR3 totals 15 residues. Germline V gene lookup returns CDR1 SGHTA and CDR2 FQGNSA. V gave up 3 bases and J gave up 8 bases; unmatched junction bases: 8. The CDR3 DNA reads TGTGCCAGCAGCTTGGCGGGAGGGCTCTGGGATGAGCAGTTCTTC. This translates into CASSLAGGLWDEQFF.

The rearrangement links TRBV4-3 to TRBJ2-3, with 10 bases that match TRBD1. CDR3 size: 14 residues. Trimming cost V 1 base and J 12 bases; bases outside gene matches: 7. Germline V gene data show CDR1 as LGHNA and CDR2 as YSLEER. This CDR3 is CASSQGTRDRGQYF. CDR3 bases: TGCGCCAGCAGCCAAGGTACCCGGGACAGGGGACAGTATTTT.

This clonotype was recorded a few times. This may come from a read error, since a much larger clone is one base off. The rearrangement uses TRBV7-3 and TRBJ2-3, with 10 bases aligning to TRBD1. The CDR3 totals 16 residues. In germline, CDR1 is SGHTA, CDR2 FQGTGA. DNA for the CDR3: TGTACCAGCAGCTTAATTGGGGACAGGGGATATAATACGCAGTATTTT. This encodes CTSSLIGDRGYNTQYF. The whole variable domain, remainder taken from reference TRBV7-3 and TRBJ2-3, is GAGVSQTPSNKVTEKGKYVELRCDPISGHTALYWYRQSLGQGPEFLIYFQGTGAADDSGLPNDRFFAVRPEGSVSTLKIQRTERGDSAVYLCTSSLIGDRGYNTQYFGPGTRLTVL.

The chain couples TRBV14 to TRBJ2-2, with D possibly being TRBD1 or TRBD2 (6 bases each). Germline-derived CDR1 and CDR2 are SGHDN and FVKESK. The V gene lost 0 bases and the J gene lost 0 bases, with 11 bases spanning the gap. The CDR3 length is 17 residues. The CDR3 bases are TGTGCCAGCAGCCAAGATCGGGGGCCTTCGAACACCGGGGAGCTGTTTTTT. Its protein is CASSQDRGPSNTGELFF.

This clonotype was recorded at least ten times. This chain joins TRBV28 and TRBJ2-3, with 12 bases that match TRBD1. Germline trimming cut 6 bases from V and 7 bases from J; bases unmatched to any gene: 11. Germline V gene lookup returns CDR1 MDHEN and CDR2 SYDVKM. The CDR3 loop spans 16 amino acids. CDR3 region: CASSQLGQGAEHTQYF. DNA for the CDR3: TGTGCCAGCAGCCAATTGGGACAGGGGGCGGAACATACGCAGTATTTT. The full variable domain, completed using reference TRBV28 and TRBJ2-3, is DVKVTQSSRYLVKRTGEKVFLECVQDMDHENMFWYRQDPGLGLRLIYFSYDVKMKEKGDIPEGYSVSREKKERFSLILESASTNQTSMYLCASSQLGQGAEHTQYFGPGTRLTVL.

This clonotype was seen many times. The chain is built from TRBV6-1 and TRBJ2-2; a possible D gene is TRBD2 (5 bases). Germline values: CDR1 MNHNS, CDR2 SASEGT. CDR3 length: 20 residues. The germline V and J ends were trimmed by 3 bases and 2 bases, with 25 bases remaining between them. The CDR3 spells CASSEWWAGAVPLNTGELFF. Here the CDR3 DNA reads TGTGCCAGCAGTGAGTGGTGGGCGGGTGCAGTCCCCCTAAACACCGGGGAGCTGTTTTTT.

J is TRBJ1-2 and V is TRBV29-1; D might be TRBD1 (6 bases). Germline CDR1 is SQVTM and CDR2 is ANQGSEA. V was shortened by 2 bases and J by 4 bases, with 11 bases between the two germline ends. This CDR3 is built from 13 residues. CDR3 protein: CSVEPTGSYGYTF. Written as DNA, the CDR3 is TGCAGCGTTGAACCGACAGGCTCCTATGGCTACACCTTC.

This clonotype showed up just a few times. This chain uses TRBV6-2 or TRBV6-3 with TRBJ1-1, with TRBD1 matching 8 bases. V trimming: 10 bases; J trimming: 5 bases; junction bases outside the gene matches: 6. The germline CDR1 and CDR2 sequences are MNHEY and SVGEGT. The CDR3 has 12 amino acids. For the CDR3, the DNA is TGTGCCACCTGGACAGGGTTGACTGAAGCTTTCTTT. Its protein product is CATWTGLTEAFF.

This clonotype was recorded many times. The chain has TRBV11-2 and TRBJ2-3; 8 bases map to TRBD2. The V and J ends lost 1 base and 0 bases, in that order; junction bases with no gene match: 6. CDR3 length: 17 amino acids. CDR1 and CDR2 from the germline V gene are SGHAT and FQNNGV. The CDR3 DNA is TGTGCCAGCAGCTTAGTAGGCGGGGGGTCTAGCACAGATACGCAGTATTTT. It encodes CASSLVGGGSSTDTQYF. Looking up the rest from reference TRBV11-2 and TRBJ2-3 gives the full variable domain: EAGVAQSPRYKIIEKRQSVAFWCNPISGHATLYWYQQILGQGPKLLIQFQNNGVVDDSQLPKDRFSAERLKGVDSTLKIQPAKLEDSAVYLCASSLVGGGSSTDTQYFGPGTRLTVL.